Listed here are 15 T cell receptor beta chains from one sample, sequenced in a study of T cell repertoires in ileal Crohn's disease. Only in-frame clones appear in the TCRdb table, and some are missing; sequencing was by immunoSEQ multiplex PCR. This table has about 7,000 clones, around three quarters appearing once. The specimen sequenced was ileal tissue. These receptors all come from an adult with Crohn's disease.

The chain is built from TRBV9 and TRBJ2-6; D not certain. Trimming cost V 0 bases and J 4 bases, with 8 bases left between them. Looked up from germline, CDR1 is SGDLS and CDR2 is YYNGEE. The CDR3 is made up of 15 amino acids. CDR3 loop: CASSVEALGANVLTF. CDR3 in DNA: TGTGCCAGCAGCGTAGAAGCGTTAGGGGCCAACGTCCTGACTTTC.

This rearrangement joins TRBV6-4 to TRBJ1-1, with D maybe TRBD1 (5 bases). CDR3 length equals 12 residues. Germline CDR1 reads MRHNA; CDR2 reads SNTAGT. V lost 6 bases, J lost 5 bases, and 10 bases lay in between. CDR3: CASRNRGTEAFF. DNA for the CDR3: TGTGCCAGCAGGAATCGGGGGACTGAAGCTTTCTTT.

V usage is TRBV5-1 and J usage is TRBJ1-2, with 8 bases lining up with TRBD1. The junction had 9 bases not matched to a gene; V was cut back by 5 bases and J by 6 bases. Germline V gives CDR1 SGHRS, CDR2 YFSETQ. The CDR3 consists of 14 residues. The chain's CDR3 is CASRGTGGYDGYTF. CDR3 DNA: TGCGCCAGCAGGGGAACAGGGGGGTACGATGGCTACACCTTC.

A single count supports this clone. This chain uses TRBV4-1 with TRBJ1-2, with D possibly being TRBD1 (6 bases). CDR3 length: 14 residues. CDR1 is MGHRA and CDR2 is YSYEKL in the germline V gene. Trimming left V 1 base short and J 3 bases short, with 9 bases between. Written as DNA, the CDR3 is TGCGCCAGCAGCCAAGCAGACAGGTACTATGGCTACACCTTC. Residues: CASSQADRYYGYTF.

The chain links TRBV7-8 to TRBJ2-7, with 9 bases lining up with TRBD1. CDR3 size: 16 residues. Germline assignment: CDR1 SGHVS and CDR2 FQNEAQ. Losses at the gene ends were 1 base for V and 2 bases for J; bases not matched to a gene: 6. DNA for the CDR3: TGTGCCAGCAGCTTAGAGAACCGACAGGGGGCCTACGAGCAGTACTTC. Translation gives CASSLENRQGAYEQYF.

The V gene is TRBV7-2, the J gene TRBJ2-5, with D maybe TRBD1 (5 bases). The germline V and J ends were trimmed by 1 base and 4 bases, with 7 bases remaining between them. CDR1 and CDR2 (germline): SGHTA, FQGNSA. CDR3 length equals 13 residues. The CDR3 sequence is CASSLEQGETQYF. The CDR3 DNA is TGTGCCAGCAGCTTAGAGCAGGGAGAGACCCAGTACTTC.

The rearrangement joins TRBV10-3 to TRBJ2-4; the D gene is possibly TRBD1 (6 bases). The CDR3 has 13 amino acids. V lost 6 bases, J lost 8 bases, and 14 bases lay in between. Looked up from germline, CDR1 is ENHRY and CDR2 is SYGVKD. The CDR3 sequence is CAIREQGRDIQYF. The CDR3 bases are TGTGCCATCAGAGAACAGGGTCGGGACATTCAGTACTTC.

The chain employs TRBV4-3 and TRBJ2-5; D could derive from TRBD1 or TRBD2 (5 bases each). The J call may not be correct, given that the DNA end is closer to TRBJ2-7. Germline V gives CDR1 LGHNA, CDR2 YSLEER. The CDR3 covers 16 residues. The CDR3 region is CASSSGPRGGSYEQYF. In nucleotides, the CDR3 is TGCGCCAGCAGCTCGGGCCCGCGTGGGGGCTCCTACGAGCAGTACTTC.

The rearrangement links TRBV6-4 to TRBJ2-1; 9 nucleotides align to TRBD2. The CDR3 loop spans 16 amino acids. The germline V gene encodes CDR1 MRHNA and CDR2 SNTAGT. V lost 3 bases and J lost 4; bases outside the gene matches: 7. The CDR3: CASSEIELAGYNEQFF. The CDR3 coding sequence is TGTGCCAGCAGTGAAATTGAACTAGCGGGTTACAATGAGCAGTTCTTC.

The V call is TRBV7-9, the J call TRBJ2-2; a weak D match, TRBD2 (5 bases). The CDR3 covers 11 residues. V shed 7 bases and J shed 6 bases, with 6 bases lying between them. CDR1 and CDR2 from the germline V gene are SEHNR and FQNEAQ (reference sequence). CDR3 region: CASISAGELFF. CDR3 DNA: TGTGCCAGCATTAGCGCCGGGGAGCTGTTTTTT.

The genes are TRBV15 and TRBJ2-1; 11 nucleotides align to TRBD2. The junction had 13 bases not matched to a gene; V was cut back by 0 bases and J by 6 bases. Germline CDR1 and CDR2: LNHNV and YYDKDF (reference sequence). The CDR3 covers 19 residues. Written as DNA, the CDR3 is TGTGCCACCAGCAGAGATCCGTTACTAGCGGGGGTGGGGGTCAATGAGCAGTTCTTC. Protein product: CATSRDPLLAGVGVNEQFF.

This clone was seen just once. The rearrangement links TRBV6-5 to TRBJ2-1, with TRBD2 as a possible D gene (7 bases). Trimming took off 7 bases at V and 3 bases at J, with 16 bases between the two ends. This CDR3 is 15 amino acids long. CDR1 and CDR2 from the germline V gene are MNHEY and SVGAGI. The CDR3 sequence is CASMRGTGGYNEQFF. Here the CDR3 DNA reads TGTGCCAGCATGAGGGGGACGGGAGGCTACAATGAGCAGTTCTTC.

This chain links TRBV4-3 with TRBJ2-6, with 10 bases fitting TRBD2. The CDR3 length is 19 residues. V was clipped by 4 bases and J by 2 bases; unmatched bases: 11. Germline lookup yields CDR1 LGHNA and CDR2 YSLEER. DNA of the CDR3: TGCGCCAGCAGCCGCCTGGAACTAGCGGGGAAAACTGGGGCCAACGTCCTGACTTTC. Protein product: CASSRLELAGKTGANVLTF.

Judged by abundance, this clone is medium-sized (0.01 to 0.1%). The V gene is TRBV6-6, the J gene TRBJ2-2, with 9 bases matching TRBD1. The CDR3 extends over 14 amino acids. CDR1 MNHNY and CDR2 SVGAGI come from the germline V gene (reference sequence). J was trimmed by 4 bases and V by 6 bases; bases with no gene match: 3. The CDR3 here is CASRWDRATGELFF. The CDR3 DNA reads TGTGCCAGCAGATGGGACAGGGCCACCGGGGAGCTGTTTTTT.

The genes are TRBV28 and TRBJ1-3; no clear D gene. The CDR3 is 16 residues long. Between the trimmed V and J ends, which lost 6 bases and 0 bases, there was a span of 15 bases. Looked up from germline, CDR1 is MDHEN and CDR2 is SYDVKM. The CDR3 reads CASSWAGLVSGNTIYF. The CDR3 DNA reads TGTGCCAGCAGCTGGGCTGGCTTAGTCTCTGGAAACACCATATATTTT.